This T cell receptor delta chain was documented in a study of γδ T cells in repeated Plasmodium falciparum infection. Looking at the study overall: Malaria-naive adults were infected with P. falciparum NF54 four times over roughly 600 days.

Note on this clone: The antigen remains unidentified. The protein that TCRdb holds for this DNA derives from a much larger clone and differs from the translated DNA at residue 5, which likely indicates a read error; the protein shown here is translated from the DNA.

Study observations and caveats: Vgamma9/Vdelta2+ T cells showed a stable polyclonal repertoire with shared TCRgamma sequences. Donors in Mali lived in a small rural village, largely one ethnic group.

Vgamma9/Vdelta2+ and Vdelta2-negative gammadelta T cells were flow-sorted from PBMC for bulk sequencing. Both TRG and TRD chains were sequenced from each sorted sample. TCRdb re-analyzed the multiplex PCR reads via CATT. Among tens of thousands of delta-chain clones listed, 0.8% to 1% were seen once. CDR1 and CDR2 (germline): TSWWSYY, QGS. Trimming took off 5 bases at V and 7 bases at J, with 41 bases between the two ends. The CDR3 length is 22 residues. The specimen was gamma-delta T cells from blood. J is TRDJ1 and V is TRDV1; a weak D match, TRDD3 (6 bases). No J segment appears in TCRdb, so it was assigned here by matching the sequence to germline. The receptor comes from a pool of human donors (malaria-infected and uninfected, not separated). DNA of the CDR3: TGTGCTCTTGGGAAATCCCCACCTAGGACTTTCTCTACTGGGATATCCCAGGGTAAACTCATCTTT. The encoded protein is CALGKSPPRTFSTGISQGKLIF.